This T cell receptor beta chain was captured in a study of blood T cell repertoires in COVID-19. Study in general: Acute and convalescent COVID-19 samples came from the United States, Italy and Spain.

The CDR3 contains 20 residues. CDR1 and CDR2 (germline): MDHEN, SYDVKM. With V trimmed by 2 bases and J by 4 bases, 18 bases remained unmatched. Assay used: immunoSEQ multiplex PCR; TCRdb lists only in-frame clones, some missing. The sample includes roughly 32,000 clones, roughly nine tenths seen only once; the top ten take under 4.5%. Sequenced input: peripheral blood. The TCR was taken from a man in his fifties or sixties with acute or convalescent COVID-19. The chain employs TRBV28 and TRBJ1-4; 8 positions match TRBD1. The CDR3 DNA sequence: TGTGCCAGCAGTTTAATCGCCGCCATGGCAGGGGGCGCAGATAATGAAAAACTGTTTTTT. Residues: CASSLIAAMAGGADNEKLFF.